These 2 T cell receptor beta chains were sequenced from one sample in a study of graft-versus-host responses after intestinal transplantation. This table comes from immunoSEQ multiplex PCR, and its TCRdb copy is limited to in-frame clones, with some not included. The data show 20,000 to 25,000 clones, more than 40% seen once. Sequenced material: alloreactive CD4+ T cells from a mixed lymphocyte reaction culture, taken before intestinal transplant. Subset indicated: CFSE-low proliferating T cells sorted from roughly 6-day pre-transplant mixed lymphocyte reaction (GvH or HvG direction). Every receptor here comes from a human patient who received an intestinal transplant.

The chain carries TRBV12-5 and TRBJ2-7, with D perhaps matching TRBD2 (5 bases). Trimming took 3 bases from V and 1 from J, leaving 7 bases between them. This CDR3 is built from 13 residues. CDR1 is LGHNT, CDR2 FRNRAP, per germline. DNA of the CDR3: TGTGCTAGTGGTTTTTCGGGATCCTACGAGCAGTACTTC. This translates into CASGFSGSYEQYF. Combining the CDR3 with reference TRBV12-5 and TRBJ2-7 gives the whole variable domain DARVTQTPRHKVTEMGQEVTMRCQPILGHNTVFWYRQTMMQGLELLAYFRNRAPLDDSGMPKDRFSAEMPDATLATLKIQPSEPRDSAVYFCASGFSGSYEQYFGPGTRLTVT.

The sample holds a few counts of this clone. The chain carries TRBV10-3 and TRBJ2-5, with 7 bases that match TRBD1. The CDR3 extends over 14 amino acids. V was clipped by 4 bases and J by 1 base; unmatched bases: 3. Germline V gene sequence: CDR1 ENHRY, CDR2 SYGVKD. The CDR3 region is CAISARDSQETQYF. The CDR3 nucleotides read TGTGCCATCAGTGCCCGGGACAGCCAAGAGACCCAGTACTTC.